One sample yielded the 32 T cell receptor beta chains listed below, sequenced in a study of blood T cell repertoires in COVID-19. TCRdb's table, derived via immunoSEQ multiplex PCR, lists solely in-frame clones and lacks some. This table holds about 77,000 clones, roughly 90% found once. Sequencing was carried out using peripheral blood. These receptors originate from a woman aged 80 or over with active or convalescent COVID-19.

The chain uses TRBV9 and TRBJ2-3; D might be TRBD1 (6 bases). Trimming left V 1 base short and J 1 base short, with 10 bases between. This CDR3 has 15 residues. Germline assignment: CDR1 SGDLS and CDR2 YYNGEE. The CDR3 reads CASSVQRQGTDTQYF. Here the CDR3 DNA reads TGTGCCAGCAGCGTACAGAGACAGGGCACAGATACGCAGTATTTT.

V usage is TRBV2 and J usage is TRBJ1-6; 11 positions match TRBD1. V trimming: 6 bases; J trimming: 8 bases; junction bases outside the gene matches: 6. The CDR3 is 15 amino acids. Germline V CDR1 and CDR2: SNHLY, FYNNEI. In DNA, the CDR3 is TGTGCCAGCAGCGGGGACAGGGGGACGTATTCACCCCTCCACTTT. Translation gives CASSGDRGTYSPLHF.

CDR3 coding DNA: TGTGCCAGCAGTGAAGGACCGTGGGGCGCGCAGCCCCAGCATTTT. Translating it yields CASSEGPWGAQPQHF. The V call is TRBV2, the J call TRBJ1-5; D perhaps matches TRBD1 (5 bases). Germline V gene data show CDR1 as SNHLY and CDR2 as FYNNEI. Trimming stripped 1 base from V and 7 bases from J, with 14 bases between. The CDR3 extends over 15 amino acids.

The chain has TRBV18 and TRBJ1-1, with 7 positions matching TRBD1. The CDR3 has 13 amino acids. Germline CDR1 and CDR2: KGHSH and LQKENI. V was pared by 4 bases and J by 1 base, with 0 bases of the junction left unmatched. The CDR3 region is CASSRTGNTEAFF. The CDR3 nucleotides are TGTGCCAGCTCACGGACAGGGAACACTGAAGCTTTCTTT.

The chain is built from TRBV28 and TRBJ1-2; TRBD1 aligns across 9 bases. Germline CDR1 is MDHEN and CDR2 is SYDVKM. The CDR3 is 13 residues long. Trimming took 7 bases from V and 4 from J; bases not matched to a gene: 4. The CDR3, as DNA: TGTGCCAGCAACAGACAGGGGGGCTATGGCTACACCTTC. Translating it yields CASNRQGGYGYTF.

V usage is TRBV6-1 and J usage is TRBJ2-3; D not resolved. The CDR3 is 13 residues long. Between the trimmed V and J ends, which lost 3 bases and 0 bases, there was a span of 4 bases. CDR1 is MNHNS and CDR2 is SASEGT in the germline V gene. The CDR3 sequence: CASSDPSTDTQYF. CDR3 DNA sequence: TGTGCCAGCAGTGATCCTAGCACAGATACGCAGTATTTT.

The chain has TRBV9 and TRBJ2-1, with D perhaps matching TRBD1 (5 bases). Trimming shortened V by 4 bases and J by 8 bases, and 19 bases separated the two germline ends. CDR1 and CDR2 from the germline V gene are SGDLS and YYNGEE. The CDR3 is 15 amino acids. CDR3 region: CASSHTQGVFDEQFF. Here the CDR3 DNA reads TGTGCCAGCAGCCATACTCAGGGTGTATTCGATGAGCAGTTCTTC.

This chain uses TRBV27 with TRBJ2-1; perhaps TRBD1 as D (6 bases). Germline V gene data show CDR1 as MNHEY and CDR2 as SMNVEV (reference sequence). CDR3 length: 16 amino acids. V was clipped by 7 bases and J by 10 bases, with 26 bases between them. The CDR3 DNA reads as TGTGCCAGCATACACAGGGAACGTCCCTATTTTAGCGAGCAGTTCTTC. It translates to CASIHRERPYFSEQFF.

This clone appeared a few times. V is TRBV7-3 and J is TRBJ1-2; 7 bases are a match to TRBD1. The V segment lost 4 bases and the J segment 0 bases; nucleotides outside the gene matches: 8. The CDR3 is made up of 16 amino acids. Germline V CDR1 and CDR2: SGHTA, FQGTGA. The CDR3 sequence is CASSSRPGQPNYGYTF. CDR3 coding DNA: TGTGCCAGCAGCTCCCGCCCGGGACAGCCTAACTATGGCTACACCTTC.

The chain employs TRBV6-6 and TRBJ2-2; 11 bases agree with TRBD2. The CDR3 has 16 residues. CDR1 is MNHNY and CDR2 is SVGAGI in the germline V gene (reference sequence). The V gene end was trimmed by 8 bases and the J gene end by 4 bases; junction bases not matched to a gene: 9. The CDR3 DNA follows: TGTGCCAGCGGGTTAGCGGGGGGGCTTGGCACCGGGGAGCTGTTTTTT. Its protein product is CASGLAGGLGTGELFF.

This rearrangement joins TRBV7-2 to TRBJ2-1; 7 nucleotides agree with TRBD1. CDR3 length equals 16 residues. Germline V gene sequence: CDR1 SGHTA, CDR2 FQGNSA. V shed 1 base, J shed 1 base, and the junction held 4 bases outside the gene matches. CDR3 residues: CASSLGRGLSYNEQFF. CDR3 DNA: TGTGCCAGCAGCTTAGGAAGGGGGCTGTCCTACAATGAGCAGTTCTTC.

CDR3 DNA sequence: TGTGCCAGCAGCCAAGTTTTGAGGGATGAAAAACTGTTTTTT. Its protein product is CASSQVLRDEKLFF. The rearrangement links TRBV3-1 (or the pseudogene TRBV3-2) to TRBJ1-4; unclear D gene. Trimming removed 1 base from V and 6 bases from J, with 9 bases in between. This CDR3 spans 14 amino acids. Germline values: CDR1 LGHDT, CDR2 YNNKEL (reference sequence).

The chain recombines TRBV6-5 with TRBJ1-1, with D perhaps matching TRBD1 (6 bases). Looked up from germline, CDR1 is MNHEY and CDR2 is SVGAGI. V lost 4 bases and J 5 bases, leaving 11 bases between the germline ends. The CDR3 length is 13 residues. CDR3 coding DNA: TGTGCCAGCAGTTCGGGGGGGCGGACTGAAGCTTTCTTT. Translation: CASSSGGRTEAFF.

The V call is TRBV18, the J call TRBJ2-1, with D uncertain. Germline V CDR1 and CDR2: KGHSH, LQKENI. The CDR3 has 18 amino acids. V lost 2 bases and J lost 5, with 22 bases in between. The CDR3 DNA follows: TGTGCCAGCTCACCATCGGCAGACCCCCTAGTCTGGGACAATGAGCAGTTCTTC. This sequence encodes CASSPSADPLVWDNEQFF.

The chain carries TRBV6-5 and TRBJ2-1; 8 nucleotides match TRBD1. CDR1 and CDR2 from the germline V gene are MNHEY and SVGAGI. Losses at the gene ends were 5 bases for V and 9 bases for J; bases not matched to a gene: 3. The CDR3 is made up of 12 amino acids. The CDR3 here is CASSPQGGEQFF. The CDR3 region has the DNA TGTGCCAGCAGTCCACAGGGGGGTGAGCAGTTCTTC.

The rearrangement uses TRBV5-1 and TRBJ2-1, with 7 bases that match TRBD1. The CDR3 runs 12 residues. Germline V gene lookup returns CDR1 SGHRS and CDR2 YFSETQ. V was pared by 4 bases and J by 9 bases, with 4 bases of the junction left unmatched. CDR3 residues: CASSPHRGEQFF. CDR3 coding DNA: TGCGCCAGCAGCCCCCACAGGGGTGAGCAGTTCTTC.

The V and J genes are TRBV7-3 and TRBJ2-3, with 11 bases identical to TRBD2. Germline V CDR1 and CDR2: SGHTA, FQGTGA. V lost 2 bases and J lost 4; bases outside the gene matches: 5. The CDR3 spans 16 residues. This CDR3 reads CASSLSSLAGADTQYF. CDR3 DNA: TGTGCCAGCAGCTTATCATCACTAGCGGGGGCAGATACGCAGTATTTT.

The CDR3 bases are TGTGCCAGCAGTTTTAAAATTTTTCGGGTGGGCACAGATACGCAGTATTTT. It translates to CASSFKIFRVGTDTQYF. The chain uses TRBV28 and TRBJ2-3; no reliable D call. CDR3 size: 17 residues. Germline V lookup: CDR1 MDHEN, CDR2 SYDVKM. With 3 bases removed from V and 1 base from J, the gap between germline ends came to 17 bases.

V usage is TRBV9 and J usage is TRBJ2-5; the D gene is possibly TRBD2 (5 bases). Germline V lookup: CDR1 SGDLS, CDR2 YYNGEE. The ends were cut back, 4 bases at V and 0 bases at J, with 19 bases in the middle. CDR3 length: 17 amino acids. CDR3 sequence: CASSPRYLDGNQETQYF. Here the CDR3 DNA reads TGTGCCAGCAGCCCCCGCTACTTGGACGGGAACCAAGAGACCCAGTACTTC.

This rearrangement joins TRBV19 to TRBJ2-1; possible D gene TRBD2, 7 bases. CDR3 length equals 14 residues. The V gene's germline CDR1 is LNHDA and CDR2 SQIVND (reference sequence). Trimming took 7 bases from V and 9 from J, leaving 19 bases between them. This CDR3 is CASKQFGGGGEQFF. CDR3 DNA sequence: TGTGCCAGTAAGCAGTTCGGAGGGGGGGGTGAGCAGTTCTTC.

This chain joins TRBV19 and TRBJ2-2; D ambiguous. The V end was cut by 4 bases, the J end by 1 base, with 7 bases between. The CDR3 runs 14 residues. Per germline, CDR1 LNHDA and CDR2 SQIVND (reference sequence). CDR3 nucleotide sequence: TGTGCCAGTAGTAATTGGCAGAACACCGGGGAGCTGTTTTTT. Residues: CASSNWQNTGELFF. The full variable domain, with the rest looked up from reference TRBV19 and TRBJ2-2, is DGGITQSPKYLFRKEGQNVTLSCEQNLNHDAMYWYRQDPGQGLRLIYYSQIVNDFQKGDIAEGYSVSREKKESFPLTVTSAQKNPTAFYLCASSNWQNTGELFFGEGSRLTVL.

The V gene is TRBV7-2, the J gene TRBJ1-5; the D is unclear. V was pared by 1 base and J by 2 bases, with 6 bases between. CDR3 size: 14 residues. Germline CDR1 and CDR2: SGHTA and FQGNSA. CDR3 nucleotides: TGTGCCAGCAGCTTAGTCAGCGGCAATCAGCCCCAGCATTTT. This gives the protein CASSLVSGNQPQHF.

V gene TRBV4-1 combines with J gene TRBJ2-7; D not certain. This CDR3 has 14 amino acids. Germline CDR1 is MGHRA and CDR2 is YSYEKL. Trimming pared 2 bases from V and 5 bases from J, leaving 13 bases between. The CDR3 DNA follows: TGCGCCAGCAGCCAACTTGGGCTTCAGGACGAGCAGTACTTC. Protein sequence: CASSQLGLQDEQYF.

This clone was observed a few times. This sequence joins TRBV5-4 and TRBJ2-2; D gene ambiguous. Germline V gives CDR1 SGHNT, CDR2 YYREEE (reference sequence). This CDR3 region has 14 residues. Trimming pared 5 bases from V and 6 bases from J, leaving 14 bases between. CDR3 amino acids: CASRSTSQSGELFF. In DNA, the CDR3 is TGTGCCAGCAGATCAACTTCCCAATCCGGGGAGCTGTTTTTT.

The V gene is TRBV19, the J gene TRBJ2-3; D might be TRBD2 (5 bases). The CDR3 runs to 12 residues. V lost 6 bases, J lost 6 bases, and 10 bases lay in between. CDR1 and CDR2 (germline): LNHDA, SQIVND (reference sequence). The chain's CDR3 is CASRRGMDTQYF. The CDR3 DNA sequence: TGTGCCAGTAGGAGAGGGATGGATACGCAGTATTTT. The whole variable domain, remainder taken from reference TRBV19 and TRBJ2-3, is DGGITQSPKYLFRKEGQNVTLSCEQNLNHDAMYWYRQDPGQGLRLIYYSQIVNDFQKGDIAEGYSVSREKKESFPLTVTSAQKNPTAFYLCASRRGMDTQYFGPGTRLTVL.

The V gene is TRBV5-6, the J gene TRBJ1-4, with a weak D call TRBD1 (5 bases). The V end was cut by 4 bases, the J end by 11 bases, with 15 bases between. The CDR3 is made up of 13 amino acids. From germline, CDR1 is SGHDT and CDR2 YYEEEE. CDR3 residues: CASSPAGREKLFF. The CDR3 region has the DNA TGTGCCAGCAGCCCGGCGGGGCGGGAGAAACTGTTTTTT. The whole variable domain, filled in from reference TRBV5-6 and TRBJ1-4, reads DAGVTQSPTHLIKTRGQQVTLRCSPKSGHDTVSWYQQALGQGPQFIFQYYEEEERQRGNFPDRFSGHQFPNYSSELNVNALLLGDSALYLCASSPAGREKLFFGSGTQLSVL.

The chain uses TRBV6-5 and TRBJ1-5, with 8 nucleotides matching TRBD1. J lost 4 bases, V lost 6 bases, and 8 bases had no gene match. The CDR3 runs 15 residues. Per germline, CDR1 MNHEY and CDR2 SVGAGI. As DNA, the CDR3 is TGTGCCAGCAGCCCGACAGGGGCTGGAAATCAGCCCCAGCATTTT. Translating it yields CASSPTGAGNQPQHF.

This chain links TRBV2 with TRBJ1-6, with 8 bases lining up with TRBD1. With 6 bases clipped from V and 5 bases from J, the junction kept 3 bases outside the gene matches. Germline lookup yields CDR1 SNHLY and CDR2 FYNNEI. The CDR3 extends over 14 amino acids. As DNA, the CDR3 is TGTGCCAGCAGCCTGACAGGGGATAATTCACCCCTCCACTTT. Encoded protein: CASSLTGDNSPLHF.

The chain carries TRBV7-3 and TRBJ2-2, with D unresolved. Looked up from germline, CDR1 is SGHTA and CDR2 is FQGTGA. The V end was cut by 6 bases, the J end by 3 bases, with 8 bases between. There are 13 residues in the CDR3. The DNA of the CDR3 is TGTGCCAGCAGACAACAGCACACCGGGGAGCTGTTTTTT. It is translated as CASRQQHTGELFF.

The J gene is TRBJ1-4, the V gene TRBV19, with TRBD1 matching 8 bases. Germline loops: CDR1 LNHDA, CDR2 SQIVND (reference sequence). Trimming removed 6 bases from V and 11 bases from J; junction bases left unmatched: 14. This CDR3 is built from 15 residues. The CDR3 sequence is CASRGTGTLKDKLFF. DNA of the CDR3: TGTGCCAGTAGGGGGACAGGTACGCTGAAGGACAAACTGTTTTTT.

The V and J genes are TRBV19 and TRBJ2-7, with a weak D call TRBD2 (6 bases). The CDR3 has 12 residues. Germline CDR1 LNHDA, CDR2 SQIVND (reference sequence). V was trimmed by 4 bases and J by 4 bases, leaving 8 bases between them. For the CDR3, the DNA is TGTGCCAGTAGTAGCGGGGTTTACGAGCAGTACTTC. This codes for CASSSGVYEQYF.

Only a few counts were recorded for this clone. The V call is TRBV14, the J call TRBJ1-1, with 8 bases matching TRBD1. Germline CDR1 SGHDN, CDR2 FVKESK. With V trimmed by 7 bases and J by 3 bases, 16 bases remained unmatched. This CDR3 has 17 residues. The CDR3 sequence is CASNPSGRGRRYTEAFF. In DNA, the CDR3 is TGTGCCAGCAACCCCTCGGGCAGGGGGCGCAGGTACACTGAAGCTTTCTTT.